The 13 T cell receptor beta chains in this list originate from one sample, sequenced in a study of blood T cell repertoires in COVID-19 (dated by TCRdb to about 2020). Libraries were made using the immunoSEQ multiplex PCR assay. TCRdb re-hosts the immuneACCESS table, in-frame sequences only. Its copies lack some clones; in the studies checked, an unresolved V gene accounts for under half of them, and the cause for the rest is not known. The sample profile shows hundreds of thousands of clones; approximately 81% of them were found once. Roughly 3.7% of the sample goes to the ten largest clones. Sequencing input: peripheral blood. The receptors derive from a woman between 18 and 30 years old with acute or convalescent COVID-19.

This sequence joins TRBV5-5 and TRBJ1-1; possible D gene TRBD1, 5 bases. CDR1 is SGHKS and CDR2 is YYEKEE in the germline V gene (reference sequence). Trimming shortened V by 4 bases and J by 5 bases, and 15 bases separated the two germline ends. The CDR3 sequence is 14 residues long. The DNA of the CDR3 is TGTGCCAGCAGCCCCAGCGGGGCAGGAACTGAAGCTTTCTTT. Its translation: CASSPSGAGTEAFF.

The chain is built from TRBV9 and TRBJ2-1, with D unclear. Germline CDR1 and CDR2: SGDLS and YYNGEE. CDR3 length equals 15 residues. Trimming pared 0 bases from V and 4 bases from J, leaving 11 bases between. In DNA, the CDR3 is TGTGCCAGCAGCGTAGAAAGTTTACTTTACAATGAGCAGTTCTTC. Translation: CASSVESLLYNEQFF.

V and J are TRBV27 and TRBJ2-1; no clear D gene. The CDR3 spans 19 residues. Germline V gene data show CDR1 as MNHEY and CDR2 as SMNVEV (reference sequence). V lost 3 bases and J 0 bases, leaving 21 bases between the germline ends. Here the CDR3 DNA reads TGTGCCAGCAGTTTTTCATTTTTCAAAATCTCTAGCTCCTACAATGAGCAGTTCTTC. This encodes CASSFSFFKISSSYNEQFF.

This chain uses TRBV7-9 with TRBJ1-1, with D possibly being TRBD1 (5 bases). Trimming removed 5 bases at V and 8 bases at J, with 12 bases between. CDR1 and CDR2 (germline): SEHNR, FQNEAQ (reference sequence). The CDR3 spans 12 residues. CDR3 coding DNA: TGTGCCAGCAGCCTGCAGGGTAGAGAAGCTTTCTTT. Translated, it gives CASSLQGREAFF.

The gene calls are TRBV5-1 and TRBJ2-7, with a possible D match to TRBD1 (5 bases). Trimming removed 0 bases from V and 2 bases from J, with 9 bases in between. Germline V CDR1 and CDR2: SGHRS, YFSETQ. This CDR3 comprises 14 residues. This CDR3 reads CASSLGQIPYEQYF. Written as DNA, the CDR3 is TGCGCCAGCAGCTTGGGACAGATCCCCTACGAGCAGTACTTC.

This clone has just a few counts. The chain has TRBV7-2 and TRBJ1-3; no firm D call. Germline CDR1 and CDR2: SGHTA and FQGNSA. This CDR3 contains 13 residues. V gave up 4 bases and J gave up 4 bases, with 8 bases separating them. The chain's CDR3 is CASSWARGNTIYF. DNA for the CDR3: TGTGCCAGCAGCTGGGCCCGGGGAAACACCATATATTTT.

CDR3 sequence reads: CASSGTSGGSYEQYF. DNA for the CDR3: TGTGCCAGCAGTGGGACTAGCGGTGGCTCCTACGAGCAGTACTTC. The V call is TRBV27, the J call TRBJ2-7; 11 nucleotides agree with TRBD2. Germline V gives CDR1 MNHEY, CDR2 SMNVEV (reference sequence). The CDR3 has 15 residues. With 5 bases clipped from V and 0 bases from J, the junction kept 3 bases outside the gene matches.

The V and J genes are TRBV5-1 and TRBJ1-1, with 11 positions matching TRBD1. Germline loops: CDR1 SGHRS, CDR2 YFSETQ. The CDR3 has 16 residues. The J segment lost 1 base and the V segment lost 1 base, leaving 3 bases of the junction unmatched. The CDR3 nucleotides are TGCGCCAGCAGCTTGTCCGGGACAGGGGGGAACACTGAAGCTTTCTTT. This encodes CASSLSGTGGNTEAFF.

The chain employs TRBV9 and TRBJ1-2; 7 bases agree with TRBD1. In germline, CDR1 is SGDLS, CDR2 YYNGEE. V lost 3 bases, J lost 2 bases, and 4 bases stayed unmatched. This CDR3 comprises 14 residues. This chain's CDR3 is CASSATQGNYGYTF. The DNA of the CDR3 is TGTGCCAGCAGCGCAACACAGGGGAACTATGGCTACACCTTC.

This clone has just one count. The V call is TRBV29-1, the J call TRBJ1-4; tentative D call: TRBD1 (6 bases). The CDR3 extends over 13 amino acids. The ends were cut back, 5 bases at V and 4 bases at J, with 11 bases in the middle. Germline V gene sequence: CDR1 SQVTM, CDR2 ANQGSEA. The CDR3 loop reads CSVRTAFNEKLFF. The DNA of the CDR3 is TGCAGCGTTAGGACAGCTTTTAATGAAAAACTGTTTTTT.

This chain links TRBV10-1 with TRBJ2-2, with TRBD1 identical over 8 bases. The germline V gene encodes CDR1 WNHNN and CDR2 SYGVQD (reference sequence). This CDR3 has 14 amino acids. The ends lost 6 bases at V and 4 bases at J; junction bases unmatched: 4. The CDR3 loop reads CASRPGQATGELFF. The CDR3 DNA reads TGCGCCAGCAGGCCGGGACAGGCCACCGGGGAGCTGTTTTTT.

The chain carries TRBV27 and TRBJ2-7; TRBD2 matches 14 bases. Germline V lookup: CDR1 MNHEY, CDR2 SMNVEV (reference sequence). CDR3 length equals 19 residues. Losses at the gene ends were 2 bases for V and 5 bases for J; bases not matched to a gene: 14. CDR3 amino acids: CASSLRAGTSGSGFHEQYF. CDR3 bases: TGTGCCAGCAGTTTAAGGGCCGGGACTAGCGGGAGTGGATTCCACGAGCAGTACTTC.

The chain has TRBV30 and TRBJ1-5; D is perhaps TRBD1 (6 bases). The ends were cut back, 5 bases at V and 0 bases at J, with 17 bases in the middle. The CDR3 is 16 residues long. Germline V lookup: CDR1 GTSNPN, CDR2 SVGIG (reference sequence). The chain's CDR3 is CAWQLTGPYSNQPQHF. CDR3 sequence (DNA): TGTGCCTGGCAGTTGACAGGACCGTATAGCAATCAGCCCCAGCATTTT.